Listed below are T cell receptor beta chains from one sample, sequenced in a study of T cell repertoires in cytomegalovirus infection. TCRdb redid the calling of the reads with MiXCR, one entry per CDR3 protein. The table has almost 300,000 distinct CDR3 sequences, roughly a tenth seen once. The sample taken for sequencing was PBMCs. The receptors shown here come from a human donor in good health (CMV status not recorded). Some clones in this sample may be carry-over from other donors' samples. Both conserved end residues are part of each CDR3. The D gene is left open where the match is weak. Not all rows give a size; the values are once, few, many and, for expanded clones, a class.

v_call	d_call	j_call	clone_size	cdr3_nt	cdr3_aa
TRBV7-2	.	TRBJ1-5	many	TGTGCCAGCAGCCCCAGGGATGGTCAGCCCCAGCATTTT	CASSPRDGQPQHF
TRBV19	.	TRBJ2-6	.	TGTGCCAGTAGTATGGGCAAGAGCTCTGGGGCCAACGTCCTGACTTTC	CASSMGKSSGANVLTF
TRBV5-1	.	TRBJ2-3	few	TGCGCCAGCAGCTTGGGCGACCGACAATCAGATACGCAGTATTTT	CASSLGDRQSDTQYF
TRBV14	.	TRBJ2-3	few	TGTGCCAGCAGCCTTCTCCGGGCGCAGTATTTT	CASSLLRAQYF
TRBV28	.	TRBJ2-4	many	TGTGCCAGCAGTTTCGCAGGGGATGGCAAAAACATTCAGTACTTC	CASSFAGDGKNIQYF
TRBV7-2	.	TRBJ1-5	.	TGTGCCAGCAGCCGACAATCCCCTCAGCCCCAGCATTTT	CASSRQSPQPQHF
TRBV6-2/TRBV6-3	TRBD1	TRBJ1-1	many	TGTGCCAGCAGTTTACCCGGGACAGGGCTTGGCACTGAAGCTTTCTTT	CASSLPGTGLGTEAFF
TRBV20-1	.	TRBJ2-5	few	TGCAGTGCTCAACGACTATATCAAGTACGGGAGACCCAGTACTTC	CSAQRLYQVRETQYF
TRBV28	.	TRBJ2-1	few	TGTGCCAGCAGTTTGGGGGTAGCGTTGAGCTCCTACAATGAGCAGTTCTTC	CASSLGVALSSYNEQFF
TRBV28	.	TRBJ2-5	many	TGTGCCAGCAGTTTTATGGTGGTCGCCGCAGGGGCCAGCGGGACCCAGTACTTC	CASSFMVVAAGASGTQYF
TRBV5-8	.	TRBJ2-1	many	TGTGCCAGCAGCTTGGAGGACCGCAGCTCCTACAATGAGCAGTTCTTC	CASSLEDRSSYNEQFF
TRBV20-1	.	TRBJ1-1	many	TGCAGTGCTAGAGTTGGGAGCATGAACACTGAAGCTTTCTTT	CSARVGSMNTEAFF
TRBV7-2	.	TRBJ1-1	many	TGTGCCAGCAACAGGATGAACACTGAAGCTTTCTTT	CASNRMNTEAFF
TRBV14	TRBD1	TRBJ1-6	many	TGTGCCAGCAGCTACGAGACAGGGTATAATTCACCCCTCCACTTT	CASSYETGYNSPLHF
TRBV13	.	TRBJ2-5	few	TGTGCCAGCGCCCGCCGGGACACACAAGAGACCCAGTACTTC	CASARRDTQETQYF
TRBV7-8	TRBD1	TRBJ2-2	many	TGTGCCAGCAGCACCCGACAGGGGGCAAACACCGGGGAGCTGTTTTTT	CASSTRQGANTGELFF
TRBV7-2	TRBD1	TRBJ2-5	many	TGTGCCAGCAGCTTAGGGGACAGGACCCTTGAGACCCAGTACTTC	CASSLGDRTLETQYF
TRBV2	.	TRBJ2-4	.	TGTGCCAGCAGTGGACTCTTAGACATTCAGTACTTC	CASSGLLDIQYF
TRBV7-8	.	TRBJ1-5	many	TGTGCCAGCAGCACAGATCGGCTCTGGGGCAATCAGCCCCAGCATTTT	CASSTDRLWGNQPQHF
TRBV6-5	.	TRBJ2-3	many	TGTGCCAGCAGTTACGGGACCGGCACAGATACGCAGTATTTT	CASSYGTGTDTQYF
TRBV2	.	TRBJ1-5	.	TGTGCCAGCAGTGAAGTACCGATAAACAATCAGCCCCAGCATTTT	CASSEVPINNQPQHF
TRBV28	.	TRBJ1-5	few	TGTGCCAGCAGCCAACAGGGAGGGAGAAACCAGCCCCAGCATTTT	CASSQQGGRNQPQHF
TRBV18	TRBD1	TRBJ1-5	.	TGTGCCAGCTCACCATGGACAGGGTCGAGCAATCAGCCCCAGCATTTT	CASSPWTGSSNQPQHF
TRBV12-3/TRBV12-4	.	TRBJ1-2	many	TGTGCCAGCAGTTCGGGGGGACGGCTAGCTAACTATGGCTACACCTTC	CASSSGGRLANYGYTF
TRBV6-2/TRBV6-3	.	TRBJ1-1	many	TGTGCCAGCAGTCACCCGACACGATCCGGGACCTTGAACACTGAAGCTTTCTTT	CASSHPTRSGTLNTEAFF
TRBV6-2/TRBV6-3	.	TRBJ2-1	many	TGTGCCAGCAGTCCCTACAATGAGCAGTTCTTC	CASSPYNEQFF
TRBV19	.	TRBJ2-1	many	TGTGCCAGTAGTATAGGACGGAATGAGCAGTTCTTC	CASSIGRNEQFF
TRBV28	TRBD1	TRBJ1-2	many	TGTGCCAGCAGTTCCGCAGGGGGGTGGGGTGGCTACACCTTC	CASSSAGGWGGYTF
TRBV6-2/TRBV6-3	.	TRBJ2-7	many	TGTGCCAGCGGTGTGGACGAGCAGTACTTC	CASGVDEQYF